The 28 T cell receptor beta chains below all came from one sample that was sequenced in a study of regulatory T cells in long-lasting Graves disease. Time point of the sample: persistent/refractory GD, antithyroid drugs over 5 years with positive TRAb. PBMC RNA served as the TCR library source. Construction of TCR beta libraries relied on iRepertoire HTBI primers and on Arm-PCR targeting CDR3 regions. In TCRdb, the multiplex PCR reads were re-called with MiXCR into one record per CDR3 protein. The sample includes about 420,000 distinct CDR3 sequences, 20% to 25% of them seen just once. Sequencing was performed on peripheral blood mononuclear cells (PBMCs), taken when the disease was refractory, from a patient treated with antithyroid drugs. The origin of the receptors is a female donor with Graves disease.

This clonotype has ten or more counts. V gene TRBV30 combines with J gene TRBJ1-2, with no clear D. The CDR3 contains 12 residues. The V end lost 5 bases, the J end lost 7 bases, and 14 bases lay between the germline ends. The V gene's germline CDR1 is GTSNPN and CDR2 SVGIG (reference sequence). CDR3 residues: CAWGPATTGYTF. The CDR3 DNA is TGTGCCTGGGGACCGGCGACAACTGGCTACACCTTC.

V gene TRBV19 combines with J gene TRBJ2-6, with unresolved D. Germline loops: CDR1 LNHDA, CDR2 SQIVND (reference sequence). Trimming stripped 3 bases from V and 0 bases from J, with 6 bases between. The CDR3 covers 15 residues. CDR3 amino acids: CASSMDGSGANVLTF. The DNA for the CDR3 is TGTGCCAGTAGTATGGACGGCTCTGGGGCCAACGTCCTGACTTTC.

This clonotype was picked up many times. The chain uses TRBV13 and TRBJ2-6; 7 nucleotides agree with TRBD2. Germline lookup yields CDR1 PRHDT and CDR2 FYEKMQ (reference sequence). CDR3 length: 16 residues. The trim removed 5 bases at V and 6 bases at J, leaving 10 bases unmatched. CDR3 in amino acids: CASSPVGGSMANVLTF. CDR3 nucleotides: TGTGCCAGCAGCCCGGTCGGGGGGAGCATGGCCAACGTCCTGACTTTC.

Only a few counts were recorded for this clonotype. The chain is built from TRBV7-2 and TRBJ1-2, with D unclear. V was pared by 2 bases and J by 4 bases, with 8 bases between. Germline lookup yields CDR1 SGHTA and CDR2 FQGNSA. The CDR3 covers 13 residues. The CDR3 reads CASSLYEGYGYTF. As DNA, the CDR3 is TGTGCCAGCAGCTTATATGAGGGCTATGGCTACACCTTC.

This clonotype was observed a handful of times. This chain joins TRBV28 and TRBJ2-3; possibly TRBD1 or TRBD2 for D (6 bases each). The V gene's germline CDR1 is MDHEN and CDR2 SYDVKM. CDR3 size: 18 residues. The V end lost 3 bases, the J end lost 3 bases, and 22 bases lay between the germline ends. The CDR3 spells CASSFFPARGRRTDTQYF. The CDR3, as DNA: TGTGCCAGCAGTTTTTTCCCCGCTAGGGGGAGGAGGACAGATACGCAGTATTTT.

Points on this clonotype: This is likely an artifact of a read error, given a far larger clone one base away. The J gene is TRBJ2-4, the V gene TRBV7-8, with TRBD2 as a possible D gene (6 bases). Germline CDR1 reads SGHVS; CDR2 reads FQNEAQ. Between the trimmed V and J ends, which lost 1 base and 13 bases, there was a span of 17 bases. CDR3 length equals 14 residues. Here the CDR3 DNA reads TGTGCCAGCAGCTTAGGGTCAAGAGGGGAGGCCCAGTACTTC. It encodes CASSLGSRGEAQYF.

In this sample, this clonotype turned up a few times. The CDR3 sequence is CASSLASGSWKQYF. The CDR3 DNA reads TGTGCCAGCAGCTTAGCTAGCGGGAGCTGGAAGCAGTACTTC. V usage is TRBV7-9 and J usage is TRBJ2-7, with 9 bases fitting TRBD2. The CDR3 runs 14 residues. V trimming: 0 bases; J trimming: 8 bases; junction bases outside the gene matches: 5. The germline gives CDR1 SEHNR, CDR2 FQNEAQ (reference sequence).

This clonotype showed up just a few times. The gene calls are TRBV20-1 and TRBJ1-5; TRBD1 aligns across 12 bases. The V gene end was trimmed by 3 bases and the J gene end by 6 bases; junction bases not matched to a gene: 6. The CDR3 sequence is 15 residues long. From germline, CDR1 is DFQATT and CDR2 SNEGSKA (reference sequence). The CDR3 sequence is CSASLGTGGLQPQHF. As DNA, the CDR3 is TGCAGTGCTAGTTTAGGGACAGGGGGCCTTCAGCCCCAGCATTTT.

The table lists this clonotype with a few counts. V gene TRBV7-9 combines with J gene TRBJ2-7; no clear D gene. From germline, CDR1 is SEHNR and CDR2 FQNEAQ (reference sequence). V dropped 8 bases and J dropped 5 bases, with 10 bases sitting between them. The CDR3 contains 11 residues. CDR3 sequence (DNA): TGTGCCAGCTCCGTCGATCACGAGCAGTACTTC. It codes for CASSVDHEQYF.

This chain connects TRBV7-9 to TRBJ2-2; 11 bases agree with TRBD1. The germline gives CDR1 SEHNR, CDR2 FQNEAQ (reference sequence). This CDR3 has 15 amino acids. The ends lost 3 bases at V and 6 bases at J; junction bases unmatched: 3. CDR3 sequence: CASSLDRGRPGELFF. The DNA for the CDR3 is TGTGCCAGCAGCTTGGACAGGGGGCGTCCCGGGGAGCTGTTTTTT.

This chain connects TRBV10-3 to TRBJ1-5, with 7 bases lining up with TRBD1. The CDR3 runs 15 residues. V lost 0 bases and J lost 3; bases outside the gene matches: 2. Germline V gene sequence: CDR1 ENHRY, CDR2 SYGVKD. The CDR3 here is CAISESTGVNQPQHF. For the CDR3, the DNA is TGTGCCATCAGTGAGTCTACAGGGGTCAATCAGCCCCAGCATTTT.

This clonotype was observed a handful of times. This chain joins TRBV14 and TRBJ1-6; D ambiguous. The CDR3 has 14 amino acids. V dropped 4 bases and J dropped 7 bases, with 11 bases sitting between them. In germline, CDR1 is SGHDN, CDR2 FVKESK. CDR3 region: CASSLAWRNSPLHF. CDR3 sequence (DNA): TGTGCCAGCAGCCTGGCCTGGAGAAATTCACCCCTCCACTTT.

This clonotype was recorded at least ten times. The rearrangement uses TRBV30 and TRBJ2-7; D ambiguous. V lost 0 bases, J lost 7 bases, and 4 bases lay in between. The CDR3 consists of 10 residues. In germline, CDR1 is GTSNPN, CDR2 SVGIG (reference sequence). The CDR3 DNA sequence: TGTGCCTGGAGTGTTGGGGAGCAGTACTTC. Translation: CAWSVGEQYF.

This clonotype was recorded a few times. The V gene is TRBV27, the J gene TRBJ1-2; D not resolved. Germline assignment: CDR1 MNHEY and CDR2 SMNVEV (reference sequence). The ends were cut back, 0 bases at V and 4 bases at J, with 6 bases in the middle. The CDR3 contains 13 residues. The CDR3 loop is CASSLSLGYGYTF. The CDR3 nucleotides are TGTGCCAGCAGTTTATCGTTGGGCTATGGCTACACCTTC.

This clonotype was observed many times. The V call is TRBV9, the J call TRBJ1-5; tentatively, D is TRBD1 (5 bases). V was trimmed by 0 bases and J by 4 bases, leaving 8 bases between them. This CDR3 is built from 14 residues. Germline CDR1 is SGDLS and CDR2 is YYNGEE. Written as DNA, the CDR3 is TGTGCCAGCAGCGTAGACACAGGTAATCAGCCCCAGCATTTT. Its protein product is CASSVDTGNQPQHF.

In its sample, this clonotype was seen many times. The CDR3 nucleotides are TGTGCCAGCAGTACGACAAGGACAGGGCCGAACACCGGGGAGCTGTTTTTT. Protein: CASSTTRTGPNTGELFF. The chain has TRBV12-3 or TRBV12-4 and TRBJ2-2; TRBD1 matches 8 bases. Germline trimming cut 5 bases from V and 0 bases from J; bases unmatched to any gene: 8. The CDR3 is 17 amino acids.

This clonotype has a handful of counts. This sequence joins TRBV18 and TRBJ1-5, with 10 bases identical to TRBD1. Trimming took 3 bases from V and 5 from J; bases not matched to a gene: 7. Germline CDR1 KGHSH, CDR2 LQKENI. This CDR3 spans 16 amino acids. The CDR3 DNA follows: TGTGCCAGCTCACCTTCGGACAGGGGGGTTTATCAGCCCCAGCATTTT. Translated, it gives CASSPSDRGVYQPQHF.

The CDR3 nucleotides are TGTGCCAGCAGTTACCCGACCCAGGGGAACCCCTACGAGCAGTACTTC. It translates to CASSYPTQGNPYEQYF. The chain joins TRBV28 to TRBJ2-7; maybe TRBD1 (6 bases). V lost 4 bases, J lost 2 bases, and 18 bases lay in between. Germline V gene lookup returns CDR1 MDHEN and CDR2 SYDVKM. The CDR3 length is 16 residues.

As DNA, the CDR3 is TGTGCCAGCAGCTTTATGCATCAAGAGACCCAGTACTTC. Its protein product is CASSFMHQETQYF. V usage is TRBV5-6 and J usage is TRBJ2-5; the D is unclear. The V and J ends lost 2 bases and 2 bases respectively, with 7 bases between them. The CDR3 spans 13 residues. Germline V lookup: CDR1 SGHDT, CDR2 YYEEEE.

The chain is built from TRBV7-2 and TRBJ1-5; possibly TRBD1 for D (6 bases). V was shortened by 0 bases and J by 6 bases, with 12 bases between the two germline ends. The CDR3 covers 15 residues. CDR1 is SGHTA, CDR2 FQGNSA, per germline. CDR3 nucleotides: TGTGCCAGCAGCTTAGCGCTTCAGGGGACTCAGCCCCAGCATTTT. This codes for CASSLALQGTQPQHF.

The chain links TRBV5-1 to TRBJ2-7; 14 bases align to TRBD2. The CDR3 contains 14 residues. Per the germline V gene, CDR1 is SGHRS and CDR2 is YFSETQ. Trimming at V came to 4 bases and at J to 8 bases, leaving 5 bases not matched to a gene. This chain's CDR3 is CASSRTSGRYKQYF. CDR3 bases: TGCGCCAGCAGCAGGACTAGCGGGAGGTACAAGCAGTACTTC.

This clonotype was observed many times. The chain is built from TRBV28 and TRBJ1-5, with TRBD1 identical over 9 bases. V shed 6 bases, J shed 6 bases, and the junction held 9 bases outside the gene matches. This CDR3 comprises 15 residues. Germline V gene data show CDR1 as MDHEN and CDR2 as SYDVKM. The CDR3 spells CASSSGTGLLQPQHF. CDR3 nucleotide sequence: TGTGCCAGCAGCTCCGGGACAGGGTTACTTCAGCCCCAGCATTTT.

This clonotype has a count of ten or more. V is TRBV12-3 or TRBV12-4 and J is TRBJ1-1; D may be TRBD1 (5 bases). V was shortened by 5 bases and J by 0 bases, with 16 bases between the two germline ends. The CDR3 extends over 16 amino acids. Here the CDR3 DNA reads TGTGCCAGCAGTGGGTTGGACAATCGGGTGAACACTGAAGCTTTCTTT. It specifies CASSGLDNRVNTEAFF.

This clonotype was recorded many times. The rearrangement joins TRBV6-9 to TRBJ1-6; D is unresolved. Germline V CDR1 and CDR2: MNHGY, SVAAGI. The germline V and J ends were trimmed by 4 bases and 5 bases, with 12 bases remaining between them. CDR3 length: 15 residues. CDR3 residues: CASSFGESNNSPLHF. As DNA, the CDR3 is TGTGCCAGCAGTTTTGGGGAATCGAATAATTCACCCCTCCACTTT.

This clonotype showed up just a few times. The chain has TRBV20-1 and TRBJ1-6; 9 bases align to TRBD1. This CDR3 comprises 16 residues. Germline CDR1 and CDR2: DFQATT and SNEGSKA (reference sequence). V shed 2 bases, J shed 6 bases, and the junction held 8 bases outside the gene matches. The CDR3 loop reads CSARKEGTGRNSPLHF. CDR3 in DNA: TGCAGTGCTAGAAAGGAAGGGACAGGGCGTAATTCACCCCTCCACTTT.

This clonotype was detected a few times. This rearrangement joins TRBV7-2 to TRBJ2-4, with D possibly TRBD1 on 5 matching bases. Trimming shortened V by 4 bases and J by 0 bases, and 7 bases separated the two germline ends. This CDR3 comprises 14 residues. Looked up from germline, CDR1 is SGHTA and CDR2 is FQGNSA. The CDR3 loop reads CASSSREAKNIQYF. The CDR3 DNA sequence: TGTGCCAGCAGCTCCAGGGAAGCCAAAAACATTCAGTACTTC.

This clonotype showed up just a few times. The chain uses TRBV19 and TRBJ1-5; TRBD1 agrees at 7 bases. CDR1 and CDR2 from the germline V gene are LNHDA and SQIVND (reference sequence). The J segment lost 4 bases and the V segment lost 3 bases, leaving 0 bases of the junction unmatched. This CDR3 contains 13 residues. CDR3 residues: CASSMGQNQPQHF. CDR3 in DNA: TGTGCCAGTAGTATGGGACAGAATCAGCCCCAGCATTTT.

In its sample, this clonotype was seen many times. The chain is built from TRBV7-2 and TRBJ1-5; possibly TRBD1 for D (6 bases). Germline CDR1 reads SGHTA; CDR2 reads FQGNSA. The CDR3 has 15 amino acids. The ends were cut back, 1 base at V and 3 bases at J, with 10 bases in the middle. CDR3 protein: CASSLEQGPNQPQHF. The CDR3 DNA reads TGTGCCAGCAGCTTAGAACAGGGCCCCAATCAGCCCCAGCATTTT.